One and the same sample provided the 6 T cell receptor beta chains below, sequenced in a study of T-cell memory formation after mild COVID-19. MiXCR was run by TCRdb on the 5' RACE reads, yielding one entry per CDR3 protein. There are 350,000 to 500,000 distinct CDR3 sequences in the sample; about a sixth occur only once, and under 25% lies in the top ten. Material: PBMCs or a T cell subset sorted from them (not recorded which). The receptors derive from a man aged 18 to 29 who had mild COVID-19 (a few samples of this study predate the infection). Cell type and time point are not known.

The chain has TRBV20-1 and TRBJ2-3; D call uncertain. The V gene's germline CDR1 is DFQATT and CDR2 SNEGSKA (reference sequence). The CDR3 extends over 13 amino acids. In DNA form, the CDR3 reads TGCAGGGCCCGGGCCGCGGGCACAGATACGCAGTATTTT. It specifies CRARAAGTDTQYF.

The chain employs TRBV29-1 and TRBJ2-5, with TRBD2 matching 12 bases. CDR3 length: 16 amino acids. CDR1 SQVTM and CDR2 ANQGSEA come from the germline V gene. Germline trimming cut 6 bases from V and 5 bases from J; bases unmatched to any gene: 13. The CDR3 loop reads CSVDDPSGGAQETQYF. The CDR3 DNA is TGCAGCGTCGACGACCCTAGCGGGGGGGCCCAGGAGACCCAGTACTTC.

On this clonotype itself: As the CDR3 is not closed by the conserved phenylalanine or tryptophan, this likely results from a read error. The chain couples TRBV4-2 to TRBJ2-5, with 9 bases fitting TRBD1. CDR1 LGHNA and CDR2 YNFKEQ come from the germline V gene. The ends lost 1 base at V and 4 bases at J; junction bases unmatched: 10. The CDR3 consists of 17 residues. CDR3 in DNA: TGTGCCAGCAGCCAAGGACTGGGACAGGGAAGAGGAGAGACCCAGTACTTA. This encodes CASSQGLGQGRGETQYL.

This clonotype was detected only a few times. The V gene is TRBV29-1, the J gene TRBJ1-1; 8 bases match TRBD1. Germline CDR1 is SQVTM and CDR2 is ANQGSEA. The V segment lost 4 bases and the J segment 7 bases; nucleotides outside the gene matches: 11. The CDR3 has 14 residues. The CDR3 nucleotides are TGCAGCGTTGGCCGACAGGGGCGGGGCGGTGAAGCTTTCTTT. Encoded protein: CSVGRQGRGGEAFF.

The gene calls are TRBV4-1 and TRBJ2-7, with D perhaps matching TRBD2 (5 bases). From germline, CDR1 is MGHRA and CDR2 YSYEKL. Trimming shortened V by 4 bases and J by 4 bases, and 17 bases separated the two germline ends. The CDR3 totals 15 residues. The chain's CDR3 is CASSRNGIGDYEQYV. The CDR3 region has the DNA TGCGCCAGCAGCCGGAACGGGATAGGAGATTACGAGCAGTACGTC.

This sequence joins TRBV20-1 and TRBJ2-1, with 13 bases that match TRBD2. Trimming removed 0 bases from V and 6 bases from J; junction bases left unmatched: 2. Germline V gives CDR1 DFQATT, CDR2 SNEGSKA (reference sequence). The CDR3 is made up of 15 amino acids. The CDR3 loop reads CSARDGLAGANEQFF. CDR3 nucleotide sequence: TGCAGTGCTAGAGACGGACTAGCGGGGGCCAATGAGCAGTTCTTC.